A single sample gave rise to the 27 T cell receptor beta chains below, sequenced in a study of cytomegalovirus exposure and HLA in healthy donors. The PCR contained 60 Vbeta and 13 Jbeta primers. Method: immunoSEQ multiplex PCR; TCRdb's copy keeps in-frame clones and lacks some. The table shows more than 75,000 clones, with under 80% occurring only once. Sequenced: PBMCs. Every receptor here comes from a man aged 40-55 years in good health and CMV-seropositive.

V and J are TRBV4-2 and TRBJ2-7; D is possibly TRBD2 (6 bases). The ends were cut back, 2 bases at V and 0 bases at J, with 8 bases in the middle. The germline V gene has CDR1 LGHNA and CDR2 YNFKEQ. The CDR3 length is 14 residues. CDR3 DNA sequence: TGTGCCAGCAGCCAATCGGGAGACTCCTACGAGCAGTACTTC. This translates into CASSQSGDSYEQYF.

The chain carries TRBV2 and TRBJ1-2; unclear D gene. Germline values: CDR1 SNHLY, CDR2 FYNNEI. CDR3 length: 14 residues. Trimming left V 4 bases short and J 0 bases short, with 9 bases between. In DNA form, the CDR3 reads TGTGCCAGCAGTGTCAACATCGCTAACTATGGCTACACCTTC. It specifies CASSVNIANYGYTF.

The V and J genes are TRBV29-1 and TRBJ2-7; no clear D. Germline CDR1 SQVTM, CDR2 ANQGSEA. With 0 bases removed from V and 6 bases from J, the gap between germline ends came to 9 bases. CDR3 size: 12 residues. This CDR3 reads CSVEETSGEQYF. The CDR3 nucleotides are TGCAGCGTTGAAGAGACCTCGGGCGAGCAGTACTTC.

DNA for the CDR3: TGCGCCAGCATGGCCCGGACAGGGAAGGGCAATGAGCAGTTCTTC. This gives the protein CASMARTGKGNEQFF. The chain is built from TRBV10-1 and TRBJ2-1, with 8 bases identical to TRBD1. The ends lost 7 bases at V and 6 bases at J; junction bases unmatched: 11. The CDR3 totals 15 residues. The germline gives CDR1 WNHNN, CDR2 SYGVQD (reference sequence).

The rearrangement links TRBV5-8 to TRBJ2-3; TRBD2 aligns across 8 bases. V was pared by 2 bases and J by 6 bases, with 8 bases of the junction left unmatched. The length of the CDR3 is 15 residues. CDR1 is SGHTS and CDR2 is YDEGEE in the germline V gene. CDR3 DNA sequence: TGTGCCAGCAGCTTTCGGGGGGGCTCGGAGGATACGCAGTATTTT. This gives the protein CASSFRGGSEDTQYF.

V gene TRBV6-5 combines with J gene TRBJ1-5, with 9 bases aligning to TRBD1. This CDR3 is built from 15 residues. V was clipped by 6 bases and J by 2 bases; unmatched bases: 5. In germline, CDR1 is MNHEY, CDR2 SVGAGI. The CDR3 loop reads CASRPWTGGNQPQHF. CDR3 nucleotides: TGTGCCAGCAGACCGTGGACAGGGGGCAATCAGCCCCAGCATTTT.

This clone was counted only a few times. This rearrangement joins TRBV30 to TRBJ2-7, with 11 bases identical to TRBD2. With V trimmed by 2 bases and J by 7 bases, 7 bases remained unmatched. The CDR3 sequence is 14 residues long. CDR1 and CDR2 from the germline V gene are GTSNPN and SVGIG (reference sequence). CDR3 nucleotide sequence: TGTGCCTGGAGTCCACTAGCGGGAGTGGGTGAGCAGTACTTC. It translates to CAWSPLAGVGEQYF.

This clone was counted a single time. The rearrangement links TRBV5-5 to TRBJ1-1, with a weak D call TRBD1 (5 bases). V was shortened by 0 bases and J by 7 bases, with 16 bases between the two germline ends. There are 15 residues in the CDR3. Germline V lookup: CDR1 SGHKS, CDR2 YYEKEE (reference sequence). CDR3 DNA sequence: TGTGCCAGCAGCTTGGATATCGGGAGGAGGGGTGAAGCTTTCTTT. Translating gives CASSLDIGRRGEAFF.

The chain uses TRBV5-1 and TRBJ2-7; D is possibly TRBD1 (6 bases). The CDR3 totals 13 residues. V shed 4 bases and J shed 0 bases, with 8 bases lying between them. Germline V gene lookup returns CDR1 SGHRS and CDR2 YFSETQ. The CDR3 DNA reads TGCGCCAGCAGCCGGGACACCTCCTACGAGCAGTACTTC. Translated: CASSRDTSYEQYF.

The V gene is TRBV5-6, the J gene TRBJ2-6; no clear D gene. The CDR3 has 15 residues. Trimming pared 4 bases from V and 0 bases from J, leaving 8 bases between. CDR1 is SGHDT, CDR2 YYEEEE, per germline. Here the CDR3 DNA reads TGTGCCAGCAGCCGCCATAGCTCTGGGGCCAACGTCCTGACTTTC. Translating it yields CASSRHSSGANVLTF.

This clone was picked up one time. This rearrangement joins TRBV7-9 to TRBJ2-3; no firm D call. The CDR3 covers 13 residues. The ends were cut back, 2 bases at V and 0 bases at J, with 3 bases in the middle. CDR1 SEHNR and CDR2 FQNEAQ come from the germline V gene (reference sequence). Here the CDR3 DNA reads TGTGCCAGCAGCTTATATAGCACAGATACGCAGTATTTT. It is translated as CASSLYSTDTQYF.

The V and J genes are TRBV6-4 and TRBJ2-7, with D possibly TRBD1 on 6 matching bases. Deletions cut 5 bases from V and 7 bases from J, with 12 bases between. The CDR3 runs to 12 residues. Germline V CDR1 and CDR2: MRHNA, SNTAGT. The CDR3 DNA follows: TGTGCCAGCAGTTCGGACAGTGGGGAGCAGTACTTC. It codes for CASSSDSGEQYF.

In its sample, this clone was seen a few times. V and J are TRBV18 and TRBJ1-6; weak D call: TRBD1 (6 bases). Germline-derived CDR1 and CDR2 are KGHSH and LQKENI. V shed 3 bases and J shed 9 bases, with 15 bases lying between them. This CDR3 comprises 15 residues. For the CDR3, the DNA is TGTGCCAGCTCACCTCAGCGGACAGATGGTTCACCCCTCCACTTT. Encoded protein: CASSPQRTDGSPLHF.

The CDR3 bases are TGTGCCAGCAGCCAGCAGGGTAGTCCAAGTTTCTTT. Residues: CASSQQGSPSFF. V usage is TRBV7-9 and J usage is TRBJ1-1; possibly TRBD1 for D (5 bases). From germline, CDR1 is SEHNR and CDR2 FQNEAQ (reference sequence). This CDR3 is built from 12 residues. Trimming cost V 5 bases and J 13 bases, with 17 bases left between them.

This clone turned up a few times. The sample contains more than one DNA sequence encoding this CDR3. The chain joins TRBV6-5 to TRBJ2-7; TRBD1 aligns across 9 bases. CDR3 length: 14 amino acids. The germline V gene has CDR1 MNHEY and CDR2 SVGAGI. The J segment lost 3 bases and the V segment lost 5 bases, leaving 5 bases of the junction unmatched. CDR3 DNA sequence: TGTGCCAGCAGTCCGGGACAGGGTCGCTACGAGCAGTACTTC. This codes for CASSPGQGRYEQYF.

This clone showed up just a few times. This rearrangement joins TRBV19 to TRBJ2-7, with D tentatively TRBD2 (6 bases). Germline CDR1 LNHDA, CDR2 SQIVND (reference sequence). Trimming removed 4 bases at V and 4 bases at J, with 8 bases between. The CDR3 runs 12 residues. The CDR3 coding sequence is TGTGCCAGTAGTAGCGGGAATTACGAGCAGTACTTC. Amino acids: CASSSGNYEQYF.

This chain connects TRBV15 to TRBJ2-3; 9 positions agree with TRBD2. The CDR3 covers 17 residues. V dropped 3 bases and J dropped 5; count of bases not matched to a gene: 12. CDR1 is LNHNV, CDR2 YYDKDF, per germline (reference sequence). This CDR3 reads CATSRDFNSGGKDTQYF. CDR3 nucleotides: TGTGCCACCAGCAGGGATTTTAATAGCGGGGGTAAAGATACGCAGTATTTT.

This clone was seen a handful of times. The genes are TRBV6-6 and TRBJ2-7; D is possibly TRBD2 (5 bases). The CDR3 length is 13 residues. Trimming shortened V by 3 bases and J by 4 bases, and 10 bases separated the two germline ends. The germline CDR1 and CDR2 sequences are MNHNY and SVGAGI (reference sequence). The CDR3 loop is CASSYEGSYEQYF. The CDR3 DNA sequence: TGTGCCAGCAGTTATGAGGGTAGTTACGAGCAGTACTTC.

J is TRBJ2-1 and V is TRBV30; TRBD1 matches at 8 bases. This CDR3 has 14 residues. With 3 bases clipped from V and 8 bases from J, the junction kept 9 bases outside the gene matches. Germline-derived CDR1 and CDR2 are GTSNPN and SVGIG (reference sequence). The CDR3 loop reads CAWRKQGAGDEQFF. The CDR3 DNA follows: TGTGCCTGGAGAAAGCAGGGGGCTGGTGATGAGCAGTTCTTC.

CDR3 in DNA: TGTGCCAGTAGTTCACAGGGGGCGCGCTACGAGCAGTACTTC. Amino acid sequence: CASSSQGARYEQYF. The rearrangement links TRBV19 to TRBJ2-7, with 9 nucleotides matching TRBD1. CDR1 is LNHDA and CDR2 is SQIVND in the germline V gene (reference sequence). CDR3 size: 14 residues. V shed 5 bases, J shed 3 bases, and the junction held 5 bases outside the gene matches.

The rearrangement joins TRBV20-1 to TRBJ2-7; TRBD2 aligns across 7 bases. The CDR3 is made up of 11 amino acids. Germline CDR1 DFQATT, CDR2 SNEGSKA (reference sequence). V shed 3 bases, J shed 5 bases, and the junction held 1 base outside the gene matches. The CDR3 loop reads CSASGGNEQYF. The CDR3, as DNA: TGCAGTGCTAGCGGGGGGAACGAGCAGTACTTC.

The genes are TRBV30 and TRBJ1-1; TRBD1 is a possible D gene (5 bases). CDR1 GTSNPN and CDR2 SVGIG come from the germline V gene (reference sequence). The CDR3 runs to 16 residues. V shed 0 bases and J shed 1 base, with 15 bases lying between them. CDR3 residues: CAWSVFLGRANTEAFF. Written as DNA, the CDR3 is TGTGCCTGGAGTGTTTTTCTAGGCAGGGCGAACACTGAAGCTTTCTTT.

CDR3 coding DNA: TGTGCCAGCAGCCAAGCGGGGGTAGTGGACAATGAGCAGTTCTTC. Translation gives CASSQAGVVDNEQFF. The chain joins TRBV4-2 to TRBJ2-1, with D tentatively TRBD2 (6 bases). The ends were cut back, 1 base at V and 5 bases at J, with 12 bases in the middle. The CDR3 spans 15 residues. Germline values: CDR1 LGHNA, CDR2 YNFKEQ.

For the CDR3, the DNA is TGTGCCAGCAGCTTGGTCGGAGATGAGCAGTTCTTC. It translates to CASSLVGDEQFF. J is TRBJ2-1 and V is TRBV5-6; D is undetermined. The V gene's germline CDR1 is SGHDT and CDR2 YYEEEE. The CDR3 has 12 amino acids. V shed 0 bases and J shed 8 bases, with 6 bases lying between them.

As concerns this clone: Sequence at one end of the junction differs from germline and may be a read error. This chain connects TRBV4-2 to TRBJ2-7; TRBD2 might be the D (7 bases). Germline V lookup: CDR1 LGHNA, CDR2 YNFKEQ. CDR3 length: 16 residues. The CDR3 DNA reads as TGTGCCGGCAGCCAGGACCAGGGGAGGGGGACCTACGAGCAGTACTTC. It encodes CAGSQDQGRGTYEQYF.

This clone occurred a few times. This sequence joins TRBV4-3 and TRBJ1-4; weak D call: TRBD1 (6 bases). The V and J ends lost 0 bases and 7 bases respectively, with 12 bases between them. Germline lookup yields CDR1 LGHNA and CDR2 YSLEER. The CDR3 runs to 15 residues. CDR3 sequence reads: CASSQESRGGEKLFF. The CDR3, as DNA: TGCGCCAGCAGCCAAGAAAGCAGGGGCGGTGAAAAACTGTTTTTT.

The chain joins TRBV2 to TRBJ2-1; D is possibly TRBD2 (7 bases). The CDR3 has 14 residues. Germline CDR1 is SNHLY and CDR2 is FYNNEI. Trimming took 4 bases from V and 2 from J, leaving 9 bases between them. The CDR3 region is CASSGGGPYNEQFF. Written as DNA, the CDR3 is TGTGCCAGCAGTGGCGGGGGCCCCTACAATGAGCAGTTCTTC.